This TCR beta chain was recorded in a study of Ad26.COV2.S vaccination and SARS-CoV-2 variants. To note about this clone: What it binds is not known.

CDR3 length: 15 residues. Trimming removed 3 bases from V and 1 base from J; junction bases left unmatched: 6. CDR1 is SGHNT and CDR2 is YYREEE in the germline V gene (reference sequence). Findings and limits, study-wide: Those who received vaccine or placebo ended up with similar non-spike TCR breadth.

The method was immunoSEQ multiplex PCR; TCRdb's version includes in-frame clones alone and lacks a portion of them. The data hold around 320,000 clones, with around 81% observed a single time. The treatment here: around 19 received Ad26.COV2.S at low or high dose, single or two shots; several received placebo; per-sample allocation not given. Samples were taken on day 63 after the first vaccine or placebo injection. The clonotype originates from a person between 18 and 65 years old who received the Ad26.COV2.S COVID-19 vaccine or a placebo. J is TRBJ1-2 and V is TRBV5-4; TRBD1 aligns across 7 bases. The material was peripheral blood, obtained in a trial of Ad26.COV2.S vaccine versus placebo. The CDR3 reads CASSSPGQSNYGYTF. The CDR3 coding sequence is TGTGCCAGCAGCTCACCGGGACAGAGTAACTATGGCTACACCTTC.